This T cell receptor (beta chain) came from a study of cytomegalovirus exposure and HLA in healthy donors (dated 2017 in TCRdb). General notes on the study: The approximately 710 repertoires of the first cohort and the 95 to 150 validation repertoires were produced on the same platform, according to a later analysis. The study aimed to test whether cataloging public T cell receptors could reveal signatures of past pathogen exposure. Along with the approximately 620-subject first cohort, a separate validation cohort of over 90 different subjects was used. The study combined high-throughput TCR immunosequencing, statistical association of individual TCRs with disease status, and machine learning to predict cytomegalovirus infection status.

Separate from the approximately 670-subject first cohort, the validation cohort of roughly 110 subjects was the group to which the donors belonged. The method was the immunoSEQ multiplex PCR assay. Under the source paper's analysis protocol: A statistical classification framework was developed to diagnose cytomegalovirus status using the catalog of TCR beta chain sequences. TCRdb limited this immuneACCESS table to in-frame rearrangements with V and J called. A share of clones is missing; checked studies link under half to unresolved V genes, and the rest is unexplained. That table is the source of V, J and clone size, and D and trimming were worked out from the DNA. Counted in this sample were about 160,000 clones; roughly 96% of them appeared once. The top ten constitute 0.89% of the sample. The full study reports these points: A later analysis lacked HLA typing for the validation cohort, so it scored co-occurrence in that cohort across all 120 or so repertoires. While some public TCRs were present in many individuals, most TCR sequences turned up only very rarely across donors. Three of the identified cytomegalovirus-associated TCR beta chains were confirmed in vitro to be specific for cytomegalovirus antigens. The authors suggested that the approach could potentially be extended to other disease states and immunological phenotypes. In the study, approximately 160 TCR beta chains were listed as associated with cytomegalovirus. Subsequent analysis determined that TCRs grouped into clusters in the first cohort also showed a tendency toward co-occurrence across the roughly 120 validation repertoires, and roughly 95% of cluster scores exceeded 0. The classifier was reported to diagnose cytomegalovirus status with high specificity and sensitivity in both the original and validation cohorts.

The CDR3 measures 17 amino acids from cysteine to phenylalanine. CDR3 DNA is the only sequence kept; it has 51 bases, read in frame from the first base. CDR1 and CDR2 (LNHDA, SQIVND) derive from the germline V gene (reference sequence). V and J are truncated by 5 bases and 0 bases respectively, leaving an intervening sequence of 17 bases. In regard to this clone: Its specific antigen is unknown. No base quality information exists; no much larger clone differs at one position.

This TCR derives from a woman aged 18-29 years in good health and CMV-seronegative. The chain is assembled from TRBV19 and TRBJ1-5, and the D gene may be TRBD1, 6 bases matching. Sequenced material: PBMCs. The DNA sequence follows: TGTGCCAGTAGTCCCCTGGACAGTCTCTATAGCAATCAGCCCCAGCATTTT. Translated, this gives CASSPLDSLYSNQPQHF.